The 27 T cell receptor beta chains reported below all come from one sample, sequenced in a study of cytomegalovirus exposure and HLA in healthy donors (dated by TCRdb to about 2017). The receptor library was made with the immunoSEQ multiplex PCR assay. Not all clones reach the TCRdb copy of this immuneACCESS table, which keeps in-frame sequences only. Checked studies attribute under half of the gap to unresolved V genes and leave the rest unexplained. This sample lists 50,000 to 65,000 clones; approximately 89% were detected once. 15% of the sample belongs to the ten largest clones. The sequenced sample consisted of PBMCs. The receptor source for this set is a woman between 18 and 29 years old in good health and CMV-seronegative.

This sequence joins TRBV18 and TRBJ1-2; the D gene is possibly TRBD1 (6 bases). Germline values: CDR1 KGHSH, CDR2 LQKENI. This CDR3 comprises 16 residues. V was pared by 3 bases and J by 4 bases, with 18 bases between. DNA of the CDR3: TGTGCCAGCTCACCTACCGGACAGCTCCCTCTCTATGGCTACACCTTC. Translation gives CASSPTGQLPLYGYTF.

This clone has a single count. Here the CDR3 reads CASSPGTSGGVDTQYF. CDR3 sequence (DNA): TGCGCCAGCAGCCCTGGGACTAGCGGGGGTGTGGATACGCAGTATTTT. J is TRBJ2-3 and V is TRBV4-1; 14 positions agree with TRBD2. The length of the CDR3 is 16 residues. The V gene end was trimmed by 4 bases and the J gene end by 6 bases; junction bases not matched to a gene: 6. The germline V gene has CDR1 MGHRA and CDR2 YSYEKL.

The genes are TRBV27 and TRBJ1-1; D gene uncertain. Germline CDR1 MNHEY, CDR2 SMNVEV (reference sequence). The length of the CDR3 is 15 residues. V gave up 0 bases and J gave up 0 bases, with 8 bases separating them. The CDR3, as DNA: TGTGCCAGCAGTTTATCATCCGGGGTGAACACTGAAGCTTTCTTT. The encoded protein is CASSLSSGVNTEAFF.

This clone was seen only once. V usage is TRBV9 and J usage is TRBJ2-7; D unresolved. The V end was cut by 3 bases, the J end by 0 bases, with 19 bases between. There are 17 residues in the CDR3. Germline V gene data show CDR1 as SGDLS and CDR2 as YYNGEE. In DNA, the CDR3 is TGTGCCAGCAGCGACCCCCTGGTAGGAGATCCCTCCTACGAGCAGTACTTC. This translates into CASSDPLVGDPSYEQYF. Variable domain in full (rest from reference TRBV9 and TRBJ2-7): DSGVTQTPKHLITATGQRVTLRCSPRSGDLSVYWYQQSLDQGLQFLIQYYNGEERAKGNILERFSAQQFPDLHSELNLSSLELGDSALYFCASSDPLVGDPSYEQYFGPGTRLTVT.

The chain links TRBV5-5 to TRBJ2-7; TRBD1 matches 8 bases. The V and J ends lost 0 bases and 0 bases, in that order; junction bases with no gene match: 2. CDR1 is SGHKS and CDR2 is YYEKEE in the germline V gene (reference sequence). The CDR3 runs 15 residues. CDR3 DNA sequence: TGTGCCAGCAGCTTGGAGCAGGGGGCCTCCTACGAGCAGTACTTC. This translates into CASSLEQGASYEQYF.

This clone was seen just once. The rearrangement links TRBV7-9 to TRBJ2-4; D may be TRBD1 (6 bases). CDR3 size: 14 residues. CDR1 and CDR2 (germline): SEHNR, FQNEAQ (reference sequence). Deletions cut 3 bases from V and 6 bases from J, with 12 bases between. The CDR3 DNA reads TGTGCCAGCAGCTTTCAGGGGCTGAGAAACATTCAGTACTTC. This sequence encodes CASSFQGLRNIQYF. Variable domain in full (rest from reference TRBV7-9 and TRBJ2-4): DTGVSQNPRHKITKRGQNVTFRCDPISEHNRLYWYRQTLGQGPEFLTYFQNEAQLEKSRLLSDRFSAERPKGSFSTLEIQRTEQGDSAMYLCASSFQGLRNIQYFGAGTRLSVL.

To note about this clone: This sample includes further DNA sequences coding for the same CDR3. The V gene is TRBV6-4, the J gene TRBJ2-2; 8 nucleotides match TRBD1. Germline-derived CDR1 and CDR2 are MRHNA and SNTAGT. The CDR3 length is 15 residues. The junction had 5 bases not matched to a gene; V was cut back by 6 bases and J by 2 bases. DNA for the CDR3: TGTGCCAGCAGCCCATCAGGGGGCAACACCGGGGAGCTGTTTTTT. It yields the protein CASSPSGGNTGELFF.

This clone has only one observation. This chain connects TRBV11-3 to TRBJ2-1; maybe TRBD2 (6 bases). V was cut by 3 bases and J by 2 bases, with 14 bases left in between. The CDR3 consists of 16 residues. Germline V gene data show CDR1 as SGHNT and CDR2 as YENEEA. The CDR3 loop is CASSLASGSTYNEQFF. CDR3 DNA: TGTGCCAGCAGCTTGGCGAGCGGGTCAACCTACAATGAGCAGTTCTTC.

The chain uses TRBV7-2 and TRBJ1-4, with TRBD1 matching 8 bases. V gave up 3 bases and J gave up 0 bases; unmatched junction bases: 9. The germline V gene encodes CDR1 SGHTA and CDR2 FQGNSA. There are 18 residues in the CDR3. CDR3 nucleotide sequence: TGTGCCAGCAGCTTTGGGACAGGAGGGGGAGCAACTAATGAAAAACTGTTTTTT. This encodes CASSFGTGGGATNEKLFF.

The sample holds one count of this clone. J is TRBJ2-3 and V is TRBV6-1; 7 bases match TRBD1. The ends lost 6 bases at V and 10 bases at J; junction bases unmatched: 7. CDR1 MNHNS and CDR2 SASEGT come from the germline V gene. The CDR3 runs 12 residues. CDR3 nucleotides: TGTGCCAGCAGGGGACAGCCGGGGCCGCAGTATTTT. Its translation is CASRGQPGPQYF.

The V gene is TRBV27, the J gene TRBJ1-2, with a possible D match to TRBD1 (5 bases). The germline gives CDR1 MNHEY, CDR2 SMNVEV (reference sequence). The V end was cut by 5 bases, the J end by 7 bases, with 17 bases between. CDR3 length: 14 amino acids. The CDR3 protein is CASSRTQLTPGYTF. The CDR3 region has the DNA TGTGCCAGCAGTCGGACACAGCTTACTCCTGGCTACACCTTC.

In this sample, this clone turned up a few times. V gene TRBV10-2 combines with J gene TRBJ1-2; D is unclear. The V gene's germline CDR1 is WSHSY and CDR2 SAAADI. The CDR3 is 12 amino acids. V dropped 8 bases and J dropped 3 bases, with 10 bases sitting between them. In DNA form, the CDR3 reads TGCGCCAGCGGGTCAGGTCACTATGGCTACACCTTC. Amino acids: CASGSGHYGYTF.

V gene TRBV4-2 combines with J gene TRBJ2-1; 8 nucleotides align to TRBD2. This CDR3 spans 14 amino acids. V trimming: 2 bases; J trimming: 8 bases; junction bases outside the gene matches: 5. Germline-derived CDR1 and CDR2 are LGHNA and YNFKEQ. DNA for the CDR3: TGTGCCAGCAGCCAAACCGGGACTAGTTATGAGCAGTTCTTC. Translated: CASSQTGTSYEQFF.

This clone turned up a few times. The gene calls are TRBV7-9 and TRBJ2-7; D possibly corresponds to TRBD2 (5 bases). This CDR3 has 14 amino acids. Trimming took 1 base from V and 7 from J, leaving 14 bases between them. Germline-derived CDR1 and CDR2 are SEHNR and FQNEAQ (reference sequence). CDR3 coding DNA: TGTGCCAGCAGCTTAGGGACGGGAAGTGGAGAGCAGTACTTC. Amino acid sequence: CASSLGTGSGEQYF.

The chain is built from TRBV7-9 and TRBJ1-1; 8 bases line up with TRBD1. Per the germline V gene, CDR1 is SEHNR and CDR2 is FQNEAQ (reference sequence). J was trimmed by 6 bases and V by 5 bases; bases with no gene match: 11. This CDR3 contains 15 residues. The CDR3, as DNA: TGTGCCAGCAGCCCCGCGACAGGGGAGATACCTGAAGCTTTCTTT. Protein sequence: CASSPATGEIPEAFF.

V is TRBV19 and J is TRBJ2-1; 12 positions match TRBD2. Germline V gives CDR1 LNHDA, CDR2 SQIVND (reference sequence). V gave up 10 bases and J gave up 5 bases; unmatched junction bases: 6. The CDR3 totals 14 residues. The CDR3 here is CATSGLAGNNEQFF. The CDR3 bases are TGTGCCACCTCGGGACTAGCGGGCAACAATGAGCAGTTCTTC. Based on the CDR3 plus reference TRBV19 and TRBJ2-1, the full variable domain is DGGITQSPKYLFRKEGQNVTLSCEQNLNHDAMYWYRQDPGQGLRLIYYSQIVNDFQKGDIAEGYSVSREKKESFPLTVTSAQKNPTAFYLCATSGLAGNNEQFFGPGTRLTVL.

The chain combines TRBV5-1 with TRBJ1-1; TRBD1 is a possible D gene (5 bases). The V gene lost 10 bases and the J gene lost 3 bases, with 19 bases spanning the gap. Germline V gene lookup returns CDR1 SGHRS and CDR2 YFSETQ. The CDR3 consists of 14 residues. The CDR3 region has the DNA TGCGCCGAACCCAGGCGGGGGTTGTACACTGAAGCTTTCTTT. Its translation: CAEPRRGLYTEAFF.

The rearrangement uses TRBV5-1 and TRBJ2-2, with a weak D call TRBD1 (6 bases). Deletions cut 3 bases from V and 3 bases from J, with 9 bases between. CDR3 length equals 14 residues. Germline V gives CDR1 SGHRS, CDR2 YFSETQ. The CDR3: CASSWDTYTGELFF. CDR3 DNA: TGCGCCAGCAGCTGGGACACCTACACCGGGGAGCTGTTTTTT.

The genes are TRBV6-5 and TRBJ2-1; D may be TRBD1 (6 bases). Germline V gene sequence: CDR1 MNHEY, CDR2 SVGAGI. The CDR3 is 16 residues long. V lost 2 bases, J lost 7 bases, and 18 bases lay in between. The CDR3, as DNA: TGTGCCAGCAGTTACCGAACAGGGATTTGGGTGAATGAGCAGTTCTTC. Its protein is CASSYRTGIWVNEQFF.

CDR3 coding DNA: TGTGCCAGCAGCCAAGGTAGGAGCGTGGAGACCCAGTACTTC. This gives the protein CASSQGRSVETQYF. The chain recombines TRBV4-2 with TRBJ2-5; D call uncertain. The CDR3 has 14 residues. V lost 1 base, J lost 5 bases, and 11 bases lay in between. In germline, CDR1 is LGHNA, CDR2 YNFKEQ.

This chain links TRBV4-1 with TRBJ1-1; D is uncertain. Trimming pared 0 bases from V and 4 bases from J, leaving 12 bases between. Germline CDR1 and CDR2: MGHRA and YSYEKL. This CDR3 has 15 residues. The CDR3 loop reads CASSQDRSGVTEAFF. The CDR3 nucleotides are TGCGCCAGCAGCCAAGATCGTTCGGGAGTCACTGAAGCTTTCTTT.

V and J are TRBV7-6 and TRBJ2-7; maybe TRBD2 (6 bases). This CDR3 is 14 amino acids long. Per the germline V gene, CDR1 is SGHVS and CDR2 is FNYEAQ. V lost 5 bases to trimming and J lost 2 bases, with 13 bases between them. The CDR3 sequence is CASSISGGAYEQYF. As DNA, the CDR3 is TGTGCCAGCAGCATCTCCGGGGGAGCCTACGAGCAGTACTTC.

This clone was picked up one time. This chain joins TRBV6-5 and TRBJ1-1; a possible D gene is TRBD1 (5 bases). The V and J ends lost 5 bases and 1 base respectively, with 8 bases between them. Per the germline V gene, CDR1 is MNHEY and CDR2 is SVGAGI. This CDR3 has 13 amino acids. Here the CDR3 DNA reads TGTGCCAGCAGTCTAACAGGGAACACTGAAGCTTTCTTT. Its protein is CASSLTGNTEAFF.

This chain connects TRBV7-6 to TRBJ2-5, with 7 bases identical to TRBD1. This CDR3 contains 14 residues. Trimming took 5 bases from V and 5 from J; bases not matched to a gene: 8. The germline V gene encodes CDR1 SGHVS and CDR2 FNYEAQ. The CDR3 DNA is TGTGCCAGCAGCCCATGGACAGGCGGGGAGACCCAGTACTTC. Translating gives CASSPWTGGETQYF.

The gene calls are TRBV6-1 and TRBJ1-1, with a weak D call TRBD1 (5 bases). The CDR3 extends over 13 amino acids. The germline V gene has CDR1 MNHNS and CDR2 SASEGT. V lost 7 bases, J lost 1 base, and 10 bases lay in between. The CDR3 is CASNPGENTEAFF. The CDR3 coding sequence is TGTGCCAGCAACCCGGGGGAGAACACTGAAGCTTTCTTT.

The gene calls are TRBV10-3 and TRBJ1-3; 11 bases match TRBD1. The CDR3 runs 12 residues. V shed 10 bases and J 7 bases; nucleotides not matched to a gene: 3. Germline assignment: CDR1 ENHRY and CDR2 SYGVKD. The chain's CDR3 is CATGTGGNTIYF. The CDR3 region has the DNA TGTGCCACCGGGACAGGGGGTAACACCATATATTTT.

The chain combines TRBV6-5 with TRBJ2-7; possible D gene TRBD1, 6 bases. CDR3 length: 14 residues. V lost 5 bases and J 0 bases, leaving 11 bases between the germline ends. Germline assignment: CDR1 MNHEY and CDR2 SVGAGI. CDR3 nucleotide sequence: TGTGCCAGCAGTAAAGGACAGAGCTCCTACGAGCAGTACTTC. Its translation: CASSKGQSSYEQYF.